One and the same sample provided the 15 T cell receptor beta chains below, sequenced in a study of glioma-infiltrating T cells. Using RNA template, CDR3s of TCR alpha and beta were amplified with iRepertoire arm-PCR. TCRdb re-analysed the multiplex PCR reads in MiXCR, keeping a single row per CDR3 protein. The sample carries about 200,000 distinct CDR3 sequences, 25% to 35% recorded once. Input material: glioma tissue, nonneoplastic brain tissue, or PBMCs (not recorded which). Receptor source: a human donor with low-grade glioma or glioblastoma, undergoing nonglioma brain surgery, or in good health (not recorded which).

There are many counts of this clonotype. The chain employs TRBV7-2 and TRBJ2-5; D is unclear. With 1 base removed from V and 1 base from J, the gap between germline ends came to 10 bases. CDR1 is SGHTA and CDR2 is FQGNSA in the germline V gene. The CDR3 loop spans 15 amino acids. CDR3 in amino acids: CASSLEGWTQETQYF. The CDR3, as DNA: TGTGCCAGCAGCTTAGAGGGCTGGACCCAAGAGACCCAGTACTTC.

The chain recombines TRBV4-1 with TRBJ2-2; 11 bases are a match to TRBD2. The germline CDR1 and CDR2 sequences are MGHRA and YSYEKL. V lost 4 bases and J lost 4; bases outside the gene matches: 5. This CDR3 has 16 residues. The CDR3 reads CASSPTSGSGTGELFF. The CDR3 coding sequence is TGCGCCAGCAGCCCTACTAGCGGGAGTGGCACCGGGGAGCTGTTTTTT.

This clonotype was observed many times. The V call is TRBV20-1, the J call TRBJ2-5; D is perhaps TRBD1 (6 bases). Per the germline V gene, CDR1 is DFQATT and CDR2 is SNEGSKA (reference sequence). With 2 bases removed from V and 4 bases from J, the gap between germline ends came to 14 bases. CDR3 size: 14 residues. The CDR3 protein is CSARPQGIGETQYF. The CDR3 DNA reads as TGCAGTGCTAGACCACAGGGTATAGGAGAGACCCAGTACTTC.

Remarks on this clonotype: This may be a read error, as it is one base from a much larger clone. The V and J genes are TRBV6-1 and TRBJ2-5; weak D call: TRBD2 (6 bases). CDR3 length: 16 amino acids. In germline, CDR1 is MNHNS, CDR2 SASEGT. The CDR3 sequence: CASSESSGLFKENQYF. CDR3 in DNA: TGTGCCAGCAGTGAATCCTCGGGACTTTTTAAAGAGAACCAGTACTTC.

This clonotype was seen a handful of times. Just one base apart from a much larger clone, this may be a read error. The chain combines TRBV3-1 with TRBJ1-1; D is perhaps TRBD1 (6 bases). Germline CDR1 and CDR2: LGHDT and YNNKEL (reference sequence). V was clipped by 8 bases and J by 7 bases, with 23 bases between them. This CDR3 comprises 15 residues. CDR3 region: CASSPAGGQCGEAFF. The CDR3 DNA is TGTGCCAGCTCACCGGCCGGGGGGCAGTGTGGTGAAGCTTTCTTT. Using reference TRBV3-1 and TRBJ1-1 for the parts outside the CDR3, the full variable domain is DTAVSQTPKYLVTQMGNDKSIKCEQNLGHDTMYWYKQDSKKFLKIMFSYNNKELIINETVPNRFSPKSPDKAHLNLHINSLELGDSAVYFCASSPAGGQCGEAFFGQGTRLTVV.

This clonotype showed up many times. The J gene is TRBJ2-7, the V gene TRBV6-1; D may be TRBD2 (5 bases). CDR1 is MNHNS, CDR2 SASEGT, per germline. The V end lost 6 bases, the J end lost 4 bases, and 7 bases lay between the germline ends. The CDR3 is 11 residues long. The CDR3 sequence: CASRSGYEQYF. The CDR3 bases are TGTGCCAGCAGATCGGGGTACGAGCAGTACTTC.

The sample holds many counts of this clonotype. The chain employs TRBV20-1 and TRBJ1-2, with D perhaps TRBD1 (5 bases). Germline lookup yields CDR1 DFQATT and CDR2 SNEGSKA (reference sequence). V lost 6 bases and J 2 bases, leaving 10 bases between the germline ends. This CDR3 has 12 amino acids. For the CDR3, the DNA is TGCAGTGCGTCGACAGCAAACTATGGCTACACCTTC. The encoded protein is CSASTANYGYTF.

The table lists this clonotype with many counts. The genes are TRBV20-1 and TRBJ2-5; no clear D gene. Deletions cut 3 bases from V and 2 bases from J, with 7 bases between. CDR1 is DFQATT and CDR2 is SNEGSKA in the germline V gene (reference sequence). This CDR3 has 12 residues. CDR3 nucleotides: TGCAGTGCTAGTAACAGTCAAGAGACCCAGTACTTC. It yields the protein CSASNSQETQYF.

With respect to this clonotype: This clone may be a read error of a much larger clone one base away. The chain links TRBV29-1 to TRBJ2-7; perhaps TRBD1 as D (6 bases). Between the trimmed V and J ends, which lost 0 bases and 7 bases, there was a span of 16 bases. CDR1 is SQVTM and CDR2 is ANQGSEA in the germline V gene. There are 14 residues in the CDR3. The CDR3 here is CSVEDLQGINEQYF. CDR3 bases: TGCAGCGTTGAAGATCTACAGGGTATCAATGAGCAGTACTTC.

This clonotype was recorded many times. This chain links TRBV14 with TRBJ1-1; the D gene is possibly TRBD1 (6 bases). The CDR3 contains 15 residues. The V gene lost 3 bases and the J gene lost 5 bases, with 16 bases spanning the gap. Germline values: CDR1 SGHDN, CDR2 FVKESK. The CDR3 nucleotides are TGTGCCAGCAGCCACGGACAGACACGAAGGACTGAAGCTTTCTTT. Translating it yields CASSHGQTRRTEAFF.

On this clonotype: Just one base apart from a much larger clone, this may be a read error. V and J are TRBV4-2 and TRBJ2-7, with 10 bases aligning to TRBD2. The CDR3 is made up of 14 amino acids. Germline V lookup: CDR1 LGHNA, CDR2 YNFKEQ. Losses at the gene ends were 3 bases for V and 7 bases for J; bases not matched to a gene: 6. The CDR3 protein is CASSQEAGGGEQYF. CDR3 sequence (DNA): TGTGCCAGCAGCCAGGAAGCGGGAGGGGGGGAGCAGTACTTC.

Remarks on this clonotype: Just one base apart from a much larger clone, this may be a read error. The chain links TRBV10-3 to TRBJ2-5; no clear D. CDR3 length equals 11 residues. CDR1 and CDR2 (germline): ENHRY, SYGVKD. V lost 6 bases to trimming and J lost 6 bases, with 8 bases between them. CDR3: CAIRGVKTQYF. The CDR3, as DNA: TGTGCCATCAGGGGCGTCAAGACCCAGTACTTC.

This clonotype was detected ten times or more. The chain recombines TRBV20-1 with TRBJ2-7; 14 bases map to TRBD2. With V trimmed by 3 bases and J by 8 bases, 12 bases remained unmatched. The CDR3 consists of 16 residues. The germline gives CDR1 DFQATT, CDR2 SNEGSKA (reference sequence). CDR3 residues: CSASSGLAGVGDKQYF. CDR3 sequence (DNA): TGCAGTGCTAGTTCGGGACTAGCGGGAGTTGGCGATAAGCAGTACTTC.

The chain has TRBV29-1 and TRBJ2-1; possible D gene TRBD2, 5 bases. Germline V gene sequence: CDR1 SQVTM, CDR2 ANQGSEA. Trimming removed 3 bases at V and 0 bases at J, with 9 bases between. This CDR3 spans 14 amino acids. The CDR3, as DNA: TGCAGCGTTGATGTGGACTCCTCCTACAATGAGCAGTTCTTC. The encoded protein is CSVDVDSSYNEQFF.

The chain couples TRBV27 to TRBJ2-7, with TRBD2 identical over 9 bases. Germline V lookup: CDR1 MNHEY, CDR2 SMNVEV (reference sequence). The length of the CDR3 is 14 residues. V was pared by 10 bases and J by 5 bases, with 12 bases of the junction left unmatched. The CDR3: CATSYSGSYNEQYF. The CDR3 DNA sequence: TGTGCCACCTCCTATAGCGGGAGCTACAACGAGCAGTACTTC.